This entry lists 13 T cell receptor beta chains sequenced from one sample in a study of OX40 agonist ivuxolimab in advanced cancers. TCRdb's copy holds only in-frame clones and misses some; the assay was immunoSEQ multiplex PCR. The sample lists around 62,000 clones, 65% to 90% seen once, with 2.4% in the top ten. The input for sequencing was CD4+ or CD8+ T cells sorted from blood, taken in a trial of the OX40 agonist ivuxolimab. Receptors originate from an adult with an advanced solid tumor such as melanoma, head and neck, liver or kidney cancer.

This clone was observed a few times. This chain links TRBV5-1 with TRBJ1-1; a possible D gene is TRBD1 (6 bases). V dropped 4 bases and J dropped 1 base, with 11 bases sitting between them. Germline V gene sequence: CDR1 SGHRS, CDR2 YFSETQ. CDR3 size: 14 residues. CDR3 nucleotide sequence: TGCGCCAGCAGCGTTGTGACAGGGAACACTGAAGCTTTCTTT. It translates to CASSVVTGNTEAFF.

This chain uses TRBV5-1 with TRBJ1-2, with D possibly TRBD1 on 6 matching bases. With 2 bases removed from V and 5 bases from J, the gap between germline ends came to 16 bases. The CDR3 length is 15 residues. Germline CDR1 SGHRS, CDR2 YFSETQ. The CDR3 DNA is TGCGCCAGCAGCTTAAGGACAGTCCAGGGTTATGGCTACACCTTC. Amino acid sequence: CASSLRTVQGYGYTF.

V gene TRBV27 combines with J gene TRBJ1-1; weak D call: TRBD1 (6 bases). The V end was cut by 2 bases, the J end by 1 base, with 11 bases between. Germline V gene lookup returns CDR1 MNHEY and CDR2 SMNVEV (reference sequence). The CDR3 is 15 amino acids. CDR3 residues: CASSLLSTGNTEAFF. CDR3 sequence (DNA): TGTGCCAGCAGTTTACTCTCGACAGGGAACACTGAAGCTTTCTTT.

Only one count was recorded for this clone. The germline gene is not matched at one end of the junction; a read error may be the cause. The sample carries other DNA sequences with the same CDR3. The chain combines TRBV7-2 with TRBJ2-7, with a possible D match to TRBD1 (6 bases). The germline V gene has CDR1 SGHTA and CDR2 FQGNSA. The CDR3 consists of 15 residues. In DNA, the CDR3 is TGTGCCAGCAGCTTAGCCGGGACAACCTCCTACGAGCAATACTTC. It yields the protein CASSLAGTTSYEQYF.

The chain is built from TRBV19 and TRBJ1-1, with 7 bases that match TRBD1. The ends lost 1 base at V and 1 base at J; junction bases unmatched: 6. The germline CDR1 and CDR2 sequences are LNHDA and SQIVND (reference sequence). This CDR3 is 16 amino acids long. The CDR3 DNA sequence: TGTGCCAGTAGTATAGCCGGGACAGTCAAGAACACTGAAGCTTTCTTT. Encoded protein: CASSIAGTVKNTEAFF.

This chain uses TRBV27 with TRBJ2-2; the D is unclear. CDR1 MNHEY and CDR2 SMNVEV come from the germline V gene (reference sequence). Trimming removed 3 bases from V and 4 bases from J, with 15 bases in between. CDR3 size: 16 residues. CDR3 DNA sequence: TGTGCCAGCAGTTTCACCCCGCCAGGTCCCACCGGGGAGCTGTTTTTT. This codes for CASSFTPPGPTGELFF.

The chain has TRBV28 and TRBJ2-7; 8 bases are shared with TRBD1. Germline assignment: CDR1 MDHEN and CDR2 SYDVKM. The CDR3 spans 13 residues. Trimming cost V 7 bases and J 2 bases; bases outside gene matches: 4. CDR3 sequence: CASNLQGAYEQYF. Here the CDR3 DNA reads TGTGCCAGCAACCTACAGGGGGCCTACGAGCAGTACTTC.

This clone occurred a few times. The chain employs TRBV2 and TRBJ1-1; D is undetermined. V was clipped by 3 bases and J by 1 base, with 6 bases between them. The CDR3 consists of 13 residues. Per the germline V gene, CDR1 is SNHLY and CDR2 is FYNNEI. CDR3 sequence (DNA): TGTGCCAGCAGTGATTGGCAGAACACTGAAGCTTTCTTT. Encoded protein: CASSDWQNTEAFF.

V and J are TRBV7-8 and TRBJ1-4, with 11 bases that match TRBD1. V gave up 8 bases and J gave up 4 bases; unmatched junction bases: 6. CDR3 size: 15 residues. Germline lookup yields CDR1 SGHVS and CDR2 FQNEAQ. The CDR3: CASVGQGVDNEKLFF. As DNA, the CDR3 is TGTGCCAGCGTGGGACAGGGGGTAGATAATGAAAAACTGTTTTTT.

The V call is TRBV5-8, the J call TRBJ2-2, with 7 bases lining up with TRBD1. Germline V lookup: CDR1 SGHTS, CDR2 YDEGEE. The CDR3 covers 16 residues. Germline trimming cut 3 bases from V and 0 bases from J; bases unmatched to any gene: 5. The CDR3 region is CASSSLGTANTGELFF. The CDR3 DNA follows: TGTGCCAGCAGCTCCCTCGGGACAGCGAACACCGGGGAGCTGTTTTTT.

The chain recombines TRBV5-1 with TRBJ1-1; perhaps TRBD1 as D (6 bases). Trimming cost V 1 base and J 1 base, with 17 bases left between them. This CDR3 contains 17 residues. The germline V gene encodes CDR1 SGHRS and CDR2 YFSETQ. The CDR3 DNA reads as TGCGCCAGCAGCTTGCAACCAACAGGGACGTCGAACACTGAAGCTTTCTTT. It codes for CASSLQPTGTSNTEAFF.

The chain is built from TRBV9 and TRBJ2-1; possibly TRBD2 for D (5 bases). The V and J ends lost 2 bases and 1 base respectively, with 22 bases between them. CDR1 is SGDLS and CDR2 is YYNGEE in the germline V gene. This CDR3 comprises 19 residues. As DNA, the CDR3 is TGTGCCAGCAGCGTCTCTCCCCCCTCTAGCTCCGGGTCCTACAATGAGCAGTTCTTC. Protein sequence: CASSVSPPSSSGSYNEQFF.

The rearrangement links TRBV5-6 to TRBJ1-2; possible D gene TRBD1, 5 bases. The germline CDR1 and CDR2 sequences are SGHDT and YYEEEE. This CDR3 has 13 residues. The V gene lost 4 bases and the J gene lost 4 bases, with 11 bases spanning the gap. Written as DNA, the CDR3 is TGTGCCAGCAGCCGGGACTTCAGCTATGGCTACACCTTC. It translates to CASSRDFSYGYTF.